The T cell receptor beta chain under discussion was sequenced for a study of blood T cell repertoires in COVID-19. The repertoire was sequenced with immunoSEQ multiplex PCR; TCRdb's copy has only in-frame clones and lacks some. The sample yields roughly 330,000 clones, 75% to 90% seen once. With 3 bases clipped from V and 4 bases from J, the junction kept 7 bases outside the gene matches. This CDR3 has 17 residues. Germline V gene data show CDR1 as SGHRS and CDR2 as YFSETQ. The age range of participants was about 18 to 90 years, with residence in 20 to 25 US areas. Cohorts were based on clinical histories the participants reported.

V is TRBV5-1 and J is TRBJ2-3, with TRBD2 matching over 14 bases. This sequence was found in a man younger than 40 who had recovered from COVID-19. Sequencing was performed on PBMCs or T cells enriched from blood (not recorded which). The CDR3 loop is CASSYGTSGGPSDTQYF. The CDR3, as DNA: TGCGCCAGCAGCTACGGGACTAGCGGGGGACCATCAGATACGCAGTATTTT. The full variable domain, its missing parts supplied by reference TRBV5-1 and TRBJ2-3, is KAGVTQTPRYLIKTRGQQVTLSCSPISGHRSVSWYQQTPGQGLQFLFEYFSETQRNKGNFPGRFSGRQFSNSRSEMNVSTLELGDSALYLCASSYGTSGGPSDTQYFGPGTRLTVL.